A selection of T cell receptor beta chains follows, all from one sample in a study of T cells in Graves' hyperthyroidism and ophthalmopathy. One entry per CDR3 protein, called by TCRdb with MiXCR from the multiplex PCR reads. The table lists 450,000 to 650,000 distinct CDR3 sequences, 12% to 15% of them singletons. What was sequenced was blood. These receptors all come from a woman younger than 30 with Graves' ophthalmopathy. CDR3s include the opening cysteine and the closing phenylalanine or tryptophan. Fields, in order: V gene, CDR3 length, clone size, J gene, D gene, CDR3 protein, CDR3 DNA. A D gene is named only where the DNA matches it firmly. The size field is filled for only some rows; it gives once, few, many or a size class.

>TRBV3-1|15|many|TRBJ2-2|.
CASSQASANTGELFF
TGTGCCAGCAGCCAAGCATCAGCGAACACCGGGGAGCTGTTTTTT
>TRBV7-8|15|many|TRBJ1-4|TRBD1
CASSLGGGGNEKLFF
TGTGCCAGCAGCTTAGGAGGGGGCGGTAATGAAAAACTGTTTTTT
>TRBV10-3|13|many|TRBJ2-7|.
CAISPTLGGEQYF
TGTGCCATCAGTCCCACCCTAGGTGGCGAGCAGTACTTC
>TRBV11-1|18|.|TRBJ1-2|.
CASSPLGRGPEINYGYTF
TGTGCCAGCAGCCCATTGGGCAGGGGCCCAGAAATTAACTATGGCTACACCTTC
>TRBV19|16|.|TRBJ2-2|.
CASTVGRGPNTGELFF
TGTGCCAGTACGGTGGGGCGGGGGCCGAACACCGGGGAGCTGTTTTTT
>TRBV5-1|15|.|TRBJ1-3|.
CASSLYAGAGNTIYF
TGCGCCAGCAGCTTGTACGCAGGGGCAGGAAACACCATATATTTT
>TRBV25-1|15|.|TRBJ2-1|.
CASSEYRGTYNEQFF
TGTGCCAGCAGTGAATATAGGGGGACTTACAATGAGCAGTTCTTC
>TRBV11-3|14|few|TRBJ2-2|TRBD2
CASSLAGVSGELFF
TGTGCCAGCAGCTTGGCGGGAGTTTCCGGGGAGCTGTTTTTT
>TRBV16|15|many|TRBJ2-7|TRBD1
CASSQGRTGGNEQYF
TGTGCCAGCAGCCAAGGTCGGACAGGGGGTAACGAGCAGTACTTC
>TRBV9|15|.|TRBJ2-5|.
CASSVGSGTQETQYF
TGTGCCAGCAGCGTTGGTTCAGGGACTCAAGAGACCCAGTACTTC
>TRBV28|15|many|TRBJ2-5|TRBD1
CASSPGRGPQETQYF
TGTGCCAGCAGTCCCGGAAGGGGGCCACAAGAGACCCAGTACTTC
>TRBV11-2|15|many|TRBJ1-2|TRBD1
CASSLGFRTGDGYTF
TGTGCCAGCAGCTTAGGCTTTCGGACAGGGGATGGCTACACCTTC
>TRBV28|14|.|TRBJ1-2|.
CASSSPAPYYGYTF
TGTGCCAGCAGTTCCCCTGCACCGTATTATGGCTACACCTTC
>TRBV11-2|17|many|TRBJ2-3|.
CASSLGPLPPSTDTQYF
TGTGCCAGCAGCTTAGGGCCTTTGCCACCTAGCACAGATACGCAGTATTTT
>TRBV9|16|.|TRBJ2-2|.
CASSVDGALSTGELFF
TGTGCCAGCAGCGTAGATGGCGCCCTCAGCACCGGGGAGCTGTTTTTT
>TRBV6-1|16|many|TRBJ1-2|TRBD1
CASSFLREQGRYGYTF
TGTGCCAGCAGTTTCCTACGGGAACAGGGGAGGTATGGCTACACCTTC
>TRBV3-1|19|few|TRBJ1-5|TRBD1
CASSQDPGRWGQGNQPQHF
TGTGCCAGCAGCCAAGATCCAGGCCGCTGGGGACAGGGGAACCAGCCCCAGCATTTT
>TRBV7-9|15|.|TRBJ1-5|TRBD1
CASSFGGRGPQPQHF
TGTGCCAGCAGTTTCGGTGGCAGGGGGCCTCAGCCCCAGCATTTT
>TRBV27|17|many|TRBJ2-7|TRBD2
CASSLSPLATNSYEQYF
TGTGCCAGCAGTTTATCCCCACTAGCGACTAACTCCTACGAGCAGTACTTC
>TRBV27|18|few|TRBJ2-5|TRBD2
CASSVTPPLAGVVETQYF
TGTGCCAGCAGCGTCACCCCACCCTTAGCGGGAGTGGTAGAGACCCAGTACTTC
>TRBV12-3/TRBV12-4|16|.|TRBJ1-1|TRBD1
CANSPRQGVLNTEAFF
TGTGCCAACAGTCCGAGACAGGGGGTACTGAACACTGAAGCTTTCTTT
>TRBV20-1|14|many|TRBJ2-1|TRBD2
CSAQTGTSGILQFF
TGCAGTGCCCAGACCGGGACTAGCGGTATACTTCAGTTCTTC
>TRBV7-9|15|many|TRBJ1-1|TRBD1
CASRDRTGAATEAFF
TGTGCCAGCAGGGATCGGACAGGGGCGGCCACTGAAGCTTTCTTT